The sequence of this T cell receptor beta chain was determined in a study of identical twins' blood T cells. Sample barcodes were added at both library ends during cDNA synthesis. One entry per CDR3 protein results from TCRdb running MiXCR on the 5' RACE reads. Here the sample spans a few hundred thousand distinct CDR3 sequences, approximately 30% being singletons. From germline, CDR1 is ENHRY and CDR2 SYGVKD. V was pared by 9 bases and J by 1 base, with 12 bases between. The CDR3 totals 13 residues. The specimen was PBMCs. This TCR was recovered from a woman aged 18-49 years in good health. The chain is built from TRBV10-3 and TRBJ1-2; D gene unclear. The CDR3: CAISADINYGYTF. In DNA, the CDR3 is TGTGCCATTTCGGCAGACATTAACTATGGCTACACCTTC.